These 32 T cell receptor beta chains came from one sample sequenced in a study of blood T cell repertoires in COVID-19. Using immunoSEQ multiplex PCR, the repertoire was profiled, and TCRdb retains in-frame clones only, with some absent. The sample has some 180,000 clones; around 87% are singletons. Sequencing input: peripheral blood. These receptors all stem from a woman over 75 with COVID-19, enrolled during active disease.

CDR3 loop: CASSNIKGYTF. The DNA of the CDR3 is TGTGCCAGCAGCAACATCAAGGGCTACACCTTC. The chain couples TRBV6-5 to TRBJ1-2; D call uncertain. V gave up 6 bases and J gave up 8 bases, with 10 bases separating them. The CDR3 sequence is 11 residues long. Germline V gene data show CDR1 as MNHEY and CDR2 as SVGAGI.

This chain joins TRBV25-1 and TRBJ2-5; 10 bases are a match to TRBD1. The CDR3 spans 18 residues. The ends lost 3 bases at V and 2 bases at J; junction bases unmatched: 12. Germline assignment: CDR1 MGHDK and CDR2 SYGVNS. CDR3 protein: CASSDPGQGFATQETQYF. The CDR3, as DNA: TGTGCCAGCAGTGACCCGGGACAGGGGTTTGCAACACAAGAGACCCAGTACTTC.

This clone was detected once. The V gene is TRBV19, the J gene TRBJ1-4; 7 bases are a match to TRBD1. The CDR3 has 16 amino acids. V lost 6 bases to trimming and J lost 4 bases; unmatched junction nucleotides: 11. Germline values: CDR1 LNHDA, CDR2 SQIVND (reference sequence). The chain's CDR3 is CASSNGGRDSNEKLFF. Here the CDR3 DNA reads TGTGCCAGTAGCAATGGGGGCCGGGACAGTAATGAAAAACTGTTTTTT.

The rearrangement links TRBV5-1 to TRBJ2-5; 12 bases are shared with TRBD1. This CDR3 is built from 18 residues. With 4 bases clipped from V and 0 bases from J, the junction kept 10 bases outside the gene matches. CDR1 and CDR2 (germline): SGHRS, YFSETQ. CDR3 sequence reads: CASSAPGQGALYQETQYF. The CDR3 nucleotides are TGCGCCAGCAGCGCACCGGGACAGGGGGCGCTTTACCAAGAGACCCAGTACTTC.

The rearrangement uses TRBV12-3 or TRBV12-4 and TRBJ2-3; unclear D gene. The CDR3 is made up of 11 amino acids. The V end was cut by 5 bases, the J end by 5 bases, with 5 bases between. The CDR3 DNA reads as TGTGCCAGCAGTCCGAGAGATACGCAGTATTTT. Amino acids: CASSPRDTQYF.

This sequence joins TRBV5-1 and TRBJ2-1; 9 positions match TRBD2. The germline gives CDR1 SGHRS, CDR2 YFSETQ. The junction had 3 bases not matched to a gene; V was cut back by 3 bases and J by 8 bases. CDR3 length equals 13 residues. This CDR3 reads CASSSAGGDEQFF. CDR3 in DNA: TGCGCCAGCAGCTCAGCGGGAGGCGATGAGCAGTTCTTC.

The CDR3 sequence is CAERGVDRNQPQHF. As DNA, the CDR3 is TGTGCCGAGAGAGGGGTCGACAGGAATCAGCCCCAGCATTTT. The chain combines TRBV6-5 with TRBJ1-5; the D gene is possibly TRBD1 (6 bases). Germline lookup yields CDR1 MNHEY and CDR2 SVGAGI. This CDR3 is 14 amino acids long. Trimming shortened V by 11 bases and J by 4 bases, and 18 bases separated the two germline ends.

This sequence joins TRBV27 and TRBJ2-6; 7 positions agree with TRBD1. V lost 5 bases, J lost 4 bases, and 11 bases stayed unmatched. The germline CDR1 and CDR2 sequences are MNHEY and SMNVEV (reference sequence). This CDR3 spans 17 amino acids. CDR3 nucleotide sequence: TGTGCCAGCAGTCCGAGACAGGGCCAGCCCGGGGCCAACGTCCTGACTTTC. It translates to CASSPRQGQPGANVLTF.

The CDR3 coding sequence is TGTGCCAGCAGTTTGGGGCACAATGAGCAGTTCTTC. Amino acid sequence: CASSLGHNEQFF. The chain joins TRBV28 to TRBJ2-1, with a possible D match to TRBD1 (5 bases). V was cut by 3 bases and J by 5 bases, with 5 bases left in between. Germline-derived CDR1 and CDR2 are MDHEN and SYDVKM. The CDR3 runs 12 residues.

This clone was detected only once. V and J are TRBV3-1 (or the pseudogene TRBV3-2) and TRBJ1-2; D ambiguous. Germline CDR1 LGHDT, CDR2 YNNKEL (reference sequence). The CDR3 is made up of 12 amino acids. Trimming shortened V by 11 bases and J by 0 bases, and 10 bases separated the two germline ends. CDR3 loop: CASRSTNYGYTF. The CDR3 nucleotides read TGTGCCTCTAGGAGTACTAACTATGGCTACACCTTC.

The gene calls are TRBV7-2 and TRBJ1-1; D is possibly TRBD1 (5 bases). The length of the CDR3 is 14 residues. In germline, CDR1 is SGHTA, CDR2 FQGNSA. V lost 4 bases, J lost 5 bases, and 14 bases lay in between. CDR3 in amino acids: CASSSQPQGTEAFF. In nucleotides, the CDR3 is TGTGCCAGCAGCTCCCAACCCCAGGGAACTGAAGCTTTCTTT.

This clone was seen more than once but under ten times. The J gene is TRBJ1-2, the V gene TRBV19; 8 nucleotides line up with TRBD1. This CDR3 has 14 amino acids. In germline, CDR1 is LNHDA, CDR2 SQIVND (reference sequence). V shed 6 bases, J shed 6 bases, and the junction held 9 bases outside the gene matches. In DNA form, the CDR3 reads TGTGCCAGTAGCAAGTCAGGGGGCATCGATGGCTACACCTTC. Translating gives CASSKSGGIDGYTF.

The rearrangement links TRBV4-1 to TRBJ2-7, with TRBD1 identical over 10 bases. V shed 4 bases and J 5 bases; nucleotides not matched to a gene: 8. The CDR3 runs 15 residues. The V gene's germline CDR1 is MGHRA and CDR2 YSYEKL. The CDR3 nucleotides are TGCGCCAGCAGCCGCCAACCGGGACAGGGGAACGAGCAGTACTTC. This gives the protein CASSRQPGQGNEQYF.

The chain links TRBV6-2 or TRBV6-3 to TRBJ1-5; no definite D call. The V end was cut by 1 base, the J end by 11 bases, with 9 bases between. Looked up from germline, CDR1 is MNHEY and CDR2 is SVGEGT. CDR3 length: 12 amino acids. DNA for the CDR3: TGTGCCAGCAGTTACTTCCAATCAGCCCAGCATTTT. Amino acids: CASSYFQSAQHF.

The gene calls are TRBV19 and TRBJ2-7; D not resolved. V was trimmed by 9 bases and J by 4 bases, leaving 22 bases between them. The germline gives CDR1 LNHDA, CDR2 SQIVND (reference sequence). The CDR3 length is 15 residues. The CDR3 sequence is CASNPGPSGSYEQYF. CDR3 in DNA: TGTGCCAGCAACCCGGGTCCGTCGGGTTCGTACGAGCAGTACTTC.

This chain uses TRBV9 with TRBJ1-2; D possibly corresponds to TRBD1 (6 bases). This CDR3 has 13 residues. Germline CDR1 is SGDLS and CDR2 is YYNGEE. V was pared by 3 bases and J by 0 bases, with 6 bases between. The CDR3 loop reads CASSGTANYGYTF. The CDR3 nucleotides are TGTGCCAGCAGCGGGACAGCTAACTATGGCTACACCTTC. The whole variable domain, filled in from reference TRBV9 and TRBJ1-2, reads DSGVTQTPKHLITATGQRVTLRCSPRSGDLSVYWYQQSLDQGLQFLIQYYNGEERAKGNILERFSAQQFPDLHSELNLSSLELGDSALYFCASSGTANYGYTFGSGTRLTVV.

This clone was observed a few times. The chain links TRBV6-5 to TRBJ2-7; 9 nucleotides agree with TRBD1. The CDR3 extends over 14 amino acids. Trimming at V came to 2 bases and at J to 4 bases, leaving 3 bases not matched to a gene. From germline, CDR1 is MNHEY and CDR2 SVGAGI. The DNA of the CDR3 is TGTGCCAGCAGTTACGGACAGGGGTCTTACGAGCAGTACTTC. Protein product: CASSYGQGSYEQYF.

The CDR3 region is CASSPSPGQTYYGYTF. CDR3 nucleotide sequence: TGTGCCAGCAGCCCGAGCCCGGGACAGACGTATTATGGCTACACCTTC. The chain has TRBV5-4 and TRBJ1-2; 7 bases line up with TRBD1. The CDR3 consists of 16 residues. The V gene's germline CDR1 is SGHNT and CDR2 YYREEE (reference sequence). Trimming took 4 bases from V and 5 from J; bases not matched to a gene: 14.

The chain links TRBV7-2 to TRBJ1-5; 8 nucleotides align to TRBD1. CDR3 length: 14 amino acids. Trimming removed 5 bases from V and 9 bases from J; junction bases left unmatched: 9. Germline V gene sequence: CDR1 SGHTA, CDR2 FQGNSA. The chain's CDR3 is CASSRDRQARPQHF. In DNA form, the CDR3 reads TGTGCCAGCAGCAGGGACAGGCAGGCTCGGCCCCAGCATTTT.

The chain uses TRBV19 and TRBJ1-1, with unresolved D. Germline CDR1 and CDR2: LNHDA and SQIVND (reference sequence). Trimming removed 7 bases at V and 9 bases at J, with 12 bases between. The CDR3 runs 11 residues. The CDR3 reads CASIRSGKAFF. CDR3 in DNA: TGTGCCAGTATAAGGTCGGGGAAAGCTTTCTTT. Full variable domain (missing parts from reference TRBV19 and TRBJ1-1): DGGITQSPKYLFRKEGQNVTLSCEQNLNHDAMYWYRQDPGQGLRLIYYSQIVNDFQKGDIAEGYSVSREKKESFPLTVTSAQKNPTAFYLCASIRSGKAFFGQGTRLTVV.

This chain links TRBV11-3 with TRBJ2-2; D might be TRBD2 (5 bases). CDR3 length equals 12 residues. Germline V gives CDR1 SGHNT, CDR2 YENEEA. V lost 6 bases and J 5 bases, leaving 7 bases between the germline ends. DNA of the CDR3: TGTGCCAGCAGTCGGGGAACCGGGGAGCTGTTTTTT. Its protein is CASSRGTGELFF.

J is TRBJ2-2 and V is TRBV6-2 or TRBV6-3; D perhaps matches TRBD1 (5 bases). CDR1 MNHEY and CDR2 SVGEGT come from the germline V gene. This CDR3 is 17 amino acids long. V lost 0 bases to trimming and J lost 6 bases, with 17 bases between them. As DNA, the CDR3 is TGTGCCAGCAGTTACTCGATATTAGTGAAGGGGTCCGGGGAGCTGTTTTTT. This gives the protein CASSYSILVKGSGELFF.

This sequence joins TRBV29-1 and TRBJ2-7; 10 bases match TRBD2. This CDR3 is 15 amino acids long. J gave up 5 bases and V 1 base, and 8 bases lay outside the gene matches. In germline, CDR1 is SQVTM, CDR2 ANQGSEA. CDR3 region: CSVEGALAGVHEQYF. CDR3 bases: TGCAGCGTTGAAGGGGCCCTAGCGGGAGTGCACGAGCAGTACTTC.

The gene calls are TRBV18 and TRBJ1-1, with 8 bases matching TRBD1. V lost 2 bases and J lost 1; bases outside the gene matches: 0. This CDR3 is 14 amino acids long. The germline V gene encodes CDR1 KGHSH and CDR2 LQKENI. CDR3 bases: TGTGCCAGCTCACCAGGGACAGGGAACACTGAAGCTTTCTTT. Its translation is CASSPGTGNTEAFF.

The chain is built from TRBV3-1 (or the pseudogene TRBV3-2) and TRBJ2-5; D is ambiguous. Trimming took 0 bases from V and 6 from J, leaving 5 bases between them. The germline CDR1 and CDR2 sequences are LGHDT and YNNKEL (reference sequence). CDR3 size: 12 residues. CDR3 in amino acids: CASSQEEKTQYF. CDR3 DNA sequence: TGTGCCAGCAGCCAAGAGGAGAAGACCCAGTACTTC.

The CDR3 DNA reads TGTGCCAGCAGCCAGGAGGGGAACTATGGCTACACCTTC. It encodes CASSQEGNYGYTF. The chain carries TRBV7-2 and TRBJ1-2; D may be TRBD1 (5 bases). Germline values: CDR1 SGHTA, CDR2 FQGNSA. The V end was cut by 5 bases, the J end by 2 bases, with 9 bases between. The CDR3 contains 13 residues.

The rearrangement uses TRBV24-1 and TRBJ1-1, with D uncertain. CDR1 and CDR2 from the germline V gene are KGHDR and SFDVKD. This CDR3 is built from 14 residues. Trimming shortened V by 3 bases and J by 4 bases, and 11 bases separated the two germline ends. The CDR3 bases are TGTGCCACCAGTGATCCGGGTAGCGGCACTGAAGCTTTCTTT. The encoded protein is CATSDPGSGTEAFF.

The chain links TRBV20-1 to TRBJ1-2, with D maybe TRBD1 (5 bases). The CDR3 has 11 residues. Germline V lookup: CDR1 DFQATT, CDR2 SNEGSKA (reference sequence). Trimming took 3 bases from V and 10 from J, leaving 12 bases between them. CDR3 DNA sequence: TGCAGTGCTAGTCAGGGCCGATACTACACCTTC. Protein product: CSASQGRYYTF.

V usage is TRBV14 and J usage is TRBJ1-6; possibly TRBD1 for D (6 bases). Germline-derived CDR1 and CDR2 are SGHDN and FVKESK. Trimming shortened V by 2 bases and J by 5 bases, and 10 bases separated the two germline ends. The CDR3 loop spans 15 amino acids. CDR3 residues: CASSQHRANNSPLHF. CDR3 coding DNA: TGTGCCAGCAGCCAACACAGGGCGAATAATTCACCCCTCCACTTT.

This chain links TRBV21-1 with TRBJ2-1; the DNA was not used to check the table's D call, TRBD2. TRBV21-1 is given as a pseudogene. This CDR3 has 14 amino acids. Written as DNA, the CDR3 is TGTGCCAGCCAGACTAGCGGCTCCTACAATGAGCAGTTCTTC. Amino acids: CASQTSGSYNEQFF.

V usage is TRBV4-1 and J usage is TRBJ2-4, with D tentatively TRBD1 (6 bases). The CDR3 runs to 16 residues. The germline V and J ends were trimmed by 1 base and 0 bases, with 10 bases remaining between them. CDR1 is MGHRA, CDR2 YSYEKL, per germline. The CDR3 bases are TGCGCCAGCAGCCAAGGGACAGCTATAGCCAAAAACATTCAGTACTTC. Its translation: CASSQGTAIAKNIQYF.

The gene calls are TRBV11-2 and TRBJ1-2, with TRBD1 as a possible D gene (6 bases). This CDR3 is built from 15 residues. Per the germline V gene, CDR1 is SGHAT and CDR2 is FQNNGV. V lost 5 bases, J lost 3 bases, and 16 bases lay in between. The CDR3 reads CASSEITDSYYGYTF. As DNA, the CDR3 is TGTGCCAGCAGCGAAATAACGGACAGTTACTATGGCTACACCTTC.